This note documents a single TCR beta chain sequence. Authors' analysis steps: Reference gene primers were amplified, and this amplification served to estimate nucleated cell counts. Sequencing used immunoSEQ multiplex PCR; TCRdb keeps in-frame clones, though not all of them. V and J calls and clone size are copied from that table; D and trimming were computed from the DNA. Seen here are about 81,000 clones, 80% to 90% observed once, and the top ten hold about 5.2%. The sample is drawn from a study of blood T cell repertoires in COVID-19. Study background: Some COVID-19 samples were acute and others convalescent; all came from the United States, Italy and Spain. Sources were T cells, B-cell-depleted T cells, or PBMCs; the material itself was cDNA or gDNA.

The CDR3 covers 15 residues. J gave up 8 bases and V 1 base, and 5 bases lay outside the gene matches. Germline V gene sequence: CDR1 LGHNA, CDR2 YNFKEQ. The specimen sequenced was peripheral blood. V gene TRBV4-2 combines with J gene TRBJ2-1; 10 bases line up with TRBD2. The sequence came from a woman at least 80 years old with active COVID-19. CDR3 nucleotides: TGTGCCAGCAGCCAAGTGCGCCTAGCGGGAGATGAGCAGTTCTTC. Translation: CASSQVRLAGDEQFF.